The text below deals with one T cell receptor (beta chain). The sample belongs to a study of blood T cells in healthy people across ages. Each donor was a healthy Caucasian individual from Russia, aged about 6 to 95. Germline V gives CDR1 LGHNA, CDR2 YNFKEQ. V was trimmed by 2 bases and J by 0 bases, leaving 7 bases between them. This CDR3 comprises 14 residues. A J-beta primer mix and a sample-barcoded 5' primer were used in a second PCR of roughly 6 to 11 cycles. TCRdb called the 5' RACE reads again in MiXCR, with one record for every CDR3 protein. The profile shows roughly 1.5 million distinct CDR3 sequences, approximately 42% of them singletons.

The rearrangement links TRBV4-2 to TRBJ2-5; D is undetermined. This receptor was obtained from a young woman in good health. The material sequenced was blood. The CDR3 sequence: CASSQRQYQETQYF. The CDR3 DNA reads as TGTGCCAGCAGCCAACGGCAGTACCAAGAGACCCAGTACTTC.